This entry concerns a single T cell receptor (beta chain). Its matching antigen is unknown. This entry comes from a study of cytomegalovirus exposure and HLA in healthy donors. The ends were cut back, 6 bases at V and 5 bases at J, with 13 bases in the middle. The CDR3 is 13 residues long. The germline gives CDR1 MDHEN, CDR2 SYDVKM. The PCR made use of 60 Vbeta and 13 Jbeta primers. TCRdb keeps only in-frame clones here, not all; method: immunoSEQ multiplex PCR. The sample contains tens of thousands of clones, around 80% of which appear only once. Findings of the study overall: Prediction of most subjects' HLA-A and HLA-B alleles by TCR beta sequences was reportedly accurate. Donors were assumed by presence/absence analyses to have roughly uniform sequencing depth. Most CMV-associated TCR beta chains appeared HLA-restricted in a later analysis. For cytomegalovirus status, the classifier reportedly gave diagnoses with high specificity and sensitivity.

This chain links TRBV28 with TRBJ1-2; possible D gene TRBD1, 5 bases. The sample taken for sequencing was PBMCs. This clonotype originated in a male donor in good health and CMV-seropositive. In nucleotides, the CDR3 is TGTGCCAGCAGACCGACAGTGGGGTATGGCTACACCTTC. It yields the protein CASRPTVGYGYTF.